This T cell receptor beta chain came from a study of T cell repertoires in cytomegalovirus infection. The overall study: Selection of CMV epitopes for the study included recently identified HLA-C-restricted and well-studied HLA-B-restricted ones. Based on public TCR beta signatures, there were indications of CMV infection and of a matching HLA type. Study results and caveats: Carriers of CMV and the relevant HLA type were discriminated by public TCR beta frequency.

Via MiXCR, TCRdb re-called the reads, giving one row per CDR3 protein. The table includes roughly 990,000 distinct CDR3 sequences, around 29% detected once. As regards this clonotype: Its cognate antigen is unknown.

The V gene's germline CDR1 is MNHEY and CDR2 SVGEGT. The V gene lost 5 bases and the J gene lost 5 bases, with 12 bases spanning the gap. The CDR3 runs to 13 residues. This specimen was cultured CD8+ T cells from PBMCs, taken from culture after CMV antigen stimulation. The receptor was isolated from a human donor in good health (CMV status not recorded). Some clones in this sample may be carry-over from other donors' samples. The chain couples TRBV6-2 or TRBV6-3 to TRBJ2-5; D is ambiguous. CDR3 residues: CASSESYEETQYF. CDR3 nucleotides: TGTGCCAGCAGTGAATCTTACGAGGAGACCCAGTACTTC.